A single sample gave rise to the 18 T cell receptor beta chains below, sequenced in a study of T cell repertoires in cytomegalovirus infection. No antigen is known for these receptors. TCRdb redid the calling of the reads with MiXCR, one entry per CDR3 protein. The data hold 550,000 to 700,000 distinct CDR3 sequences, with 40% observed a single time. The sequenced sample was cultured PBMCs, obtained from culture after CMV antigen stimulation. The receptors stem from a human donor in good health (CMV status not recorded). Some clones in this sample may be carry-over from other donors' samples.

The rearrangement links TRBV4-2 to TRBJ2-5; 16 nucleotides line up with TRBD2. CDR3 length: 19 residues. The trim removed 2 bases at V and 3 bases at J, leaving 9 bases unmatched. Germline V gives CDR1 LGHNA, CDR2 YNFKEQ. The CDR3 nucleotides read TGTGCCAGCAGCCAACTACCGGGACTAGCGGGGGGGGCCAAAGAGACCCAGTACTTC. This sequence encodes CASSQLPGLAGGAKETQYF.

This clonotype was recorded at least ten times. In DNA, the CDR3 is TGTGCCAGCAGCTTACCGGGTGACACTGAAGCTTTCTTT. Translating gives CASSLPGDTEAFF. J is TRBJ1-1 and V is TRBV7-8, with D uncertain. The germline CDR1 and CDR2 sequences are SGHVS and FQNEAQ. This CDR3 has 13 amino acids. V lost 2 bases and J lost 3, with 7 bases in between.

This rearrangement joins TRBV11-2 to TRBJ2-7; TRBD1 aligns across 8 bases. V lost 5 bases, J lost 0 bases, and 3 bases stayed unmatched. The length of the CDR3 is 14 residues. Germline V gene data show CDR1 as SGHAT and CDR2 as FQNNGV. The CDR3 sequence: CASSDGTGSYEQYF. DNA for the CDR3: TGTGCCAGCAGCGACGGGACAGGCTCCTACGAGCAGTACTTC.

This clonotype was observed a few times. As DNA, the CDR3 is TGTGCCAGCAGCTTAGCTTGGACAGCCAACGAGCAGTACTTC. Translated: CASSLAWTANEQYF. The genes are TRBV7-2 and TRBJ2-7, with D maybe TRBD1 (6 bases). CDR3 size: 14 residues. CDR1 is SGHTA and CDR2 is FQGNSA in the germline V gene. V was trimmed by 0 bases and J by 5 bases, leaving 11 bases between them. Full variable domain (missing parts from reference TRBV7-2 and TRBJ2-7): GAGVSQSPSNKVTEKGKDVELRCDPISGHTALYWYRQSLGQGLEFLIYFQGNSAPDKSGLPSDRFSAERTGGSVSTLTIQRTQQEDSAVYLCASSLAWTANEQYFGPGTRLTVT.

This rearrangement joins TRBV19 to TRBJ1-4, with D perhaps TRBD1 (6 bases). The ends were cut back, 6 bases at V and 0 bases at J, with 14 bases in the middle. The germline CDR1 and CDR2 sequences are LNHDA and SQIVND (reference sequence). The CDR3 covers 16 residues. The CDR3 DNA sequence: TGTGCCAGTAGCACAACCGGGACAACAACTAATGAAAAACTGTTTTTT. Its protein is CASSTTGTTTNEKLFF. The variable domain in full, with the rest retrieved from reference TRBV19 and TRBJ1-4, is DGGITQSPKYLFRKEGQNVTLSCEQNLNHDAMYWYRQDPGQGLRLIYYSQIVNDFQKGDIAEGYSVSREKKESFPLTVTSAQKNPTAFYLCASSTTGTTTNEKLFFGSGTQLSVL.

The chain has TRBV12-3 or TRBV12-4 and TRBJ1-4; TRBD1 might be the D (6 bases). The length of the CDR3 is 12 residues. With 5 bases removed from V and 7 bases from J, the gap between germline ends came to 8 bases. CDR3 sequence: CASSPGAEKLFF. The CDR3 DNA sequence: TGTGCCAGCAGTCCAGGGGCTGAAAAACTGTTTTTT.

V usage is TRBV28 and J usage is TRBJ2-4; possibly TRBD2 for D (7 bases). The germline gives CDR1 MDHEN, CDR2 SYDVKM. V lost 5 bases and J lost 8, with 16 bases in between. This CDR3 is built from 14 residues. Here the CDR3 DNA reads TGTGCCAGCAGTCCCCGCGGGGGCTGGGACATTCAGTACTTC. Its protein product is CASSPRGGWDIQYF.

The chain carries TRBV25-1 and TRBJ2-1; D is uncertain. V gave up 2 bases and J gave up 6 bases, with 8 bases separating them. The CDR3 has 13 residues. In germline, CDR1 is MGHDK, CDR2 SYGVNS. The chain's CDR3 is CASSERSVNEQFF. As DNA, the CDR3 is TGTGCCAGCAGTGAACGTTCGGTCAATGAGCAGTTCTTC. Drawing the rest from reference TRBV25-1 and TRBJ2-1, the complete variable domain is EADIYQTPRYLVIGTGKKITLECSQTMGHDKMYWYQQDPGMELHLIHYSYGVNSTEKGDLSSESTVSRIRTEHFPLTLESARPSHTSQYLCASSERSVNEQFFGPGTRLTVL.

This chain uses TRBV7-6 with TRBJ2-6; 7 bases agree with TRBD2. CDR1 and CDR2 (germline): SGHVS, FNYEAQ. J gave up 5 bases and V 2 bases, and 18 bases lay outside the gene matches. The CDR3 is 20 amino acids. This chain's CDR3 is CASSLPKRGGIPSRANVLTF. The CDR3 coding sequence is TGTGCCAGCAGCTTACCAAAGCGGGGAGGAATCCCTTCCAGGGCCAACGTCCTGACTTTC.

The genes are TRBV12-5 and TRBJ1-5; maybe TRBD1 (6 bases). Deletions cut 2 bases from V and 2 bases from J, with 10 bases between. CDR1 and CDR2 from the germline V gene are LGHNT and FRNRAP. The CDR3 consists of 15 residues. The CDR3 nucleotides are TGTGCTAGTGGTTTGAAGGACAGTCGCAATCAGCCCCAGCATTTT. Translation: CASGLKDSRNQPQHF.

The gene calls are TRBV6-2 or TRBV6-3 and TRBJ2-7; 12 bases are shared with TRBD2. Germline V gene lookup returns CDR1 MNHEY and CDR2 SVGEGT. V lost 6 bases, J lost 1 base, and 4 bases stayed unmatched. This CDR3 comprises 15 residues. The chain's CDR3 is CASRILAGGSYEQYF. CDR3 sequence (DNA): TGTGCCAGCAGGATACTAGCGGGGGGATCCTACGAGCAGTACTTC.

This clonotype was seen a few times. DNA of the CDR3: TGTGCCAGCAGCTTAGGGGGGACCGTTACTAGGGAGCAGTACTTC. This translates into CASSLGGTVTREQYF. The gene calls are TRBV7-2 and TRBJ2-7, with D perhaps matching TRBD1 or TRBD2 (5 bases each). CDR1 and CDR2 (germline): SGHTA, FQGNSA. This CDR3 is built from 15 residues. V lost 1 base and J lost 7, with 17 bases in between.

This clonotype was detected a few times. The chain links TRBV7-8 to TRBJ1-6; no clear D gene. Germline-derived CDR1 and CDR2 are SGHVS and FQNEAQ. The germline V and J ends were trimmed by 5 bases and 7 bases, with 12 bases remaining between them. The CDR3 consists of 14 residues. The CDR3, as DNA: TGTGCCAGCAGCCCCCCCTGGCCGAATTCACCCCTCCACTTT. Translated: CASSPPWPNSPLHF.

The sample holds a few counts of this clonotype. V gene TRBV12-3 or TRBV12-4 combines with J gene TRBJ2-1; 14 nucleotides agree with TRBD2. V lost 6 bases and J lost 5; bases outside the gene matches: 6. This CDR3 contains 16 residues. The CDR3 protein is CASSRRLAGGNNEQFF. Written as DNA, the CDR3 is TGTGCCAGCAGCCGGAGACTAGCGGGGGGGAACAATGAGCAGTTCTTC.

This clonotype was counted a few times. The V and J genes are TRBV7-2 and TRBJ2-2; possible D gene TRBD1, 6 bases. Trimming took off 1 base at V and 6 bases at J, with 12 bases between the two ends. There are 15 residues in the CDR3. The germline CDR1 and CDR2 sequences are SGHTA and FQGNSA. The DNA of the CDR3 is TGTGCCAGCAGCTTAGTGGCAGGGGTGCCCGGGGAGCTGTTTTTT. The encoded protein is CASSLVAGVPGELFF.

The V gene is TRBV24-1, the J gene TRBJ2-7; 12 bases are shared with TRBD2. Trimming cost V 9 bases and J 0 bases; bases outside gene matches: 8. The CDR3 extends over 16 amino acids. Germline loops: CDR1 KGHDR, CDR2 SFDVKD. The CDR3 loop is CATPRTSGTSSYEQYF. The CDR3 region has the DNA TGTGCCACCCCACGGACTAGCGGGACTAGCTCCTACGAGCAGTACTTC.

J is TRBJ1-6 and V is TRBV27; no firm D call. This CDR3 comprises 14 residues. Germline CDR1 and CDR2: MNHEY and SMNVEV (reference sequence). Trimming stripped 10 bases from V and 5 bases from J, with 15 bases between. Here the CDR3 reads CATPGGRHNSPLHF. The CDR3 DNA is TGTGCCACCCCGGGCGGCCGGCATAATTCACCCCTCCACTTT.

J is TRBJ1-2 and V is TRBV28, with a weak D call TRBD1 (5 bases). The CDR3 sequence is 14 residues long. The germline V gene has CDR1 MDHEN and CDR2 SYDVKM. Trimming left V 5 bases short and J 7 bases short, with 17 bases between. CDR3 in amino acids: CASSPGTGSFGYTF. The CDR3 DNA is TGTGCCAGCAGTCCCGGGACGGGGTCCTTTGGCTACACCTTC.